These 17 T cell receptor beta chains share one sample of origin, sequenced in a study of CD8+CD57+ T cells in acquired aplastic anemia. Genomic DNA was employed as the template in profiling TCR beta VDJ and CDR3. TCRdb reprocessed the reads via MiXCR and lists one record per CDR3 protein. The sample holds about 160,000 distinct CDR3 sequences, roughly 45% seen once. The sequencing sample was made of sorted CD4+, CD8+, or CD8+CD57+ T cells (not recorded which) from PBMCs. The receptors shown here come from a human donor in good health.

V usage is TRBV6-2 or TRBV6-3 and J usage is TRBJ1-5; 7 nucleotides match TRBD1. V gave up 0 bases and J gave up 3 bases; unmatched junction bases: 5. CDR1 and CDR2 from the germline V gene are MNHEY and SVGEGT. The CDR3 has 16 residues. As DNA, the CDR3 is TGTGCCAGCAGTTACTCGTCCGGGACAGACAATCAGCCCCAGCATTTT. Residues: CASSYSSGTDNQPQHF.

This rearrangement joins TRBV24-1 to TRBJ2-5, with a possible D match to TRBD1 (6 bases). The CDR3 has 13 amino acids. In germline, CDR1 is KGHDR, CDR2 SFDVKD. Trimming pared 4 bases from V and 5 bases from J, leaving 10 bases between. CDR3 sequence (DNA): TGTGCCACCAGTGAGGGGGCGAGGGAGACCCAGTACTTC. It translates to CATSEGARETQYF.

This clonotype has only a few counts. This chain connects TRBV28 to TRBJ1-5, with no clear D. Germline values: CDR1 MDHEN, CDR2 SYDVKM. The CDR3 has 17 residues. The ends were cut back, 6 bases at V and 4 bases at J, with 22 bases in the middle. The CDR3 bases are TGTGCCAGCAGCCCCCCTCTACACCTCGGTCGGAATCAGCCCCAGCATTTT. It yields the protein CASSPPLHLGRNQPQHF.

This clonotype has ten or more counts. The rearrangement links TRBV10-2 to TRBJ1-1; D remains ambiguous. Trimming shortened V by 6 bases and J by 11 bases, and 16 bases separated the two germline ends. The CDR3 length is 12 residues. The V gene's germline CDR1 is WSHSY and CDR2 SAAADI. The CDR3 reads CASSSPPLGAFF. For the CDR3, the DNA is TGCGCCAGCAGCAGCCCCCCCCTCGGGGCTTTCTTT.

The CDR3 sequence: CASSQEVKETQYF. The CDR3 DNA reads TGTGCCAGCAGCCAGGAGGTGAAGGAGACCCAGTACTTC. V and J are TRBV7-2 and TRBJ2-5; D possibly corresponds to TRBD2 (5 bases). This CDR3 spans 13 amino acids. CDR1 is SGHTA, CDR2 FQGNSA, per germline. The V end was cut by 5 bases, the J end by 5 bases, with 12 bases between.

This rearrangement joins TRBV24-1 to TRBJ2-5; D could derive from TRBD1 or TRBD2 (5 bases each). V was shortened by 3 bases and J by 7 bases, with 11 bases between the two germline ends. CDR1 and CDR2 from the germline V gene are KGHDR and SFDVKD. CDR3 length: 13 amino acids. This CDR3 reads CATSDRDVGTQYF. The CDR3 DNA is TGTGCCACCAGTGATAGGGACGTGGGGACCCAGTACTTC.

This clonotype appeared many times. The genes are TRBV29-1 and TRBJ2-1; 9 bases line up with TRBD2. Trimming removed 7 bases from V and 9 bases from J; junction bases left unmatched: 7. Germline V gene sequence: CDR1 SQVTM, CDR2 ANQGSEA. This CDR3 has 12 amino acids. Here the CDR3 reads CSAKAGGLEQFF. As DNA, the CDR3 is TGCAGCGCTAAAGCGGGAGGTCTTGAGCAGTTCTTC.

This clonotype was counted ten times or more. V is TRBV28 and J is TRBJ1-6; 8 bases are a match to TRBD1. Germline V gene data show CDR1 as MDHEN and CDR2 as SYDVKM. This CDR3 has 15 residues. V lost 4 bases, J lost 8 bases, and 7 bases stayed unmatched. The CDR3 DNA reads TGTGCCAGCAGTTCCGGGACAGGATTCTATTCACCCCTCCACTTT. Its protein is CASSSGTGFYSPLHF.

The rearrangement joins TRBV2 to TRBJ2-5; D might be TRBD1 (6 bases). The CDR3 runs to 15 residues. Germline assignment: CDR1 SNHLY and CDR2 FYNNEI. Trimming removed 6 bases from V and 8 bases from J, with 22 bases in between. DNA of the CDR3: TGTGCCAGCAGCGCGATACAGGGCAGCAGTAGTACCCAGTACTTC. This encodes CASSAIQGSSSTQYF.

Details on this clonotype: A much larger clone lies one base from this, so it may be a read error. This chain connects TRBV6-5 to TRBJ1-2; a possible D gene is TRBD1 (5 bases). The CDR3 covers 16 residues. V lost 4 bases and J lost 6, with 21 bases in between. Germline V gene sequence: CDR1 MNHEY, CDR2 SVGAGI. This CDR3 reads CASSFASGGLGDGYTF. In DNA form, the CDR3 reads TGTGCCAGCAGTTTCGCCTCGGGGGGTTTGGGCGATGGCTACACCTTC.

This clonotype showed up many times. J is TRBJ2-7 and V is TRBV12-3 or TRBV12-4; D is uncertain. CDR3 size: 10 residues. The ends were cut back, 5 bases at V and 6 bases at J, with 5 bases in the middle. CDR3 DNA sequence: TGTGCCAGCAGTGAGCGCGAGCAGTACTTC. It specifies CASSEREQYF.

The rearrangement uses TRBV6-2 or TRBV6-3 and TRBJ1-1; TRBD1 agrees at 9 bases. Unmatched junction bases numbered 5, after V lost 11 bases and J lost 1 base. This CDR3 has 13 residues. CDR1 and CDR2 from the germline V gene are MNHEY and SVGEGT. The CDR3 DNA sequence: TGTGCCGGGAGGGGACAGGGGAACACTGAAGCTTTCTTT. This sequence encodes CAGRGQGNTEAFF.

This clonotype was found a few times. This chain links TRBV24-1 with TRBJ2-5; TRBD1 aligns across 8 bases. V shed 3 bases and J 3 bases; nucleotides not matched to a gene: 5. The CDR3 length is 15 residues. CDR1 is KGHDR and CDR2 is SFDVKD in the germline V gene. The CDR3 is CATSDKGQAKETQYF. The CDR3 DNA follows: TGTGCCACCAGTGATAAGGGACAGGCCAAAGAGACCCAGTACTTC.

This clonotype occurred many times. The chain employs TRBV20-1 and TRBJ2-7; 8 positions agree with TRBD2. The germline V gene has CDR1 DFQATT and CDR2 SNEGSKA (reference sequence). V shed 0 bases and J 6 bases; nucleotides not matched to a gene: 7. The CDR3 is 14 amino acids. The CDR3 DNA sequence: TGCAGTGCTAGAGATCCCGGGAGGGCAGGCGAGCAGTACTTC. Its protein is CSARDPGRAGEQYF.

A word on this clonotype: A much larger clone lies a single base off, so this may be a read error. The J gene is TRBJ2-7, the V gene TRBV6-5; perhaps TRBD2 as D (5 bases). The CDR3 extends over 17 amino acids. CDR1 is MNHEY, CDR2 SVGAGI, per germline. The CDR3 spells CASSYAFGGLAPYEQCF. CDR3 nucleotides: TGTGCCAGCAGTTACGCCTTTGGCGGCCTAGCCCCCTACGAGCAGTGCTTC.

This chain links TRBV25-1 with TRBJ2-3; 8 positions match TRBD2. The CDR3 has 16 amino acids. The germline gives CDR1 MGHDK, CDR2 SYGVNS. The junction had 7 bases not matched to a gene; V was cut back by 5 bases and J by 0 bases. The CDR3: CASSKPGRGSTDTQYF. The CDR3 DNA is TGTGCCAGCAGTAAGCCCGGGAGGGGTAGCACAGATACGCAGTATTTT.

This clonotype was recorded a few times. V usage is TRBV2 and J usage is TRBJ1-6, with unresolved D. The CDR3 is 14 residues long. Germline V gene data show CDR1 as SNHLY and CDR2 as FYNNEI. V lost 6 bases, J lost 5 bases, and 11 bases lay in between. The CDR3 sequence is CASSPGSDNSPLHF. DNA of the CDR3: TGTGCCAGCAGCCCGGGATCAGATAATTCACCCCTCCACTTT.